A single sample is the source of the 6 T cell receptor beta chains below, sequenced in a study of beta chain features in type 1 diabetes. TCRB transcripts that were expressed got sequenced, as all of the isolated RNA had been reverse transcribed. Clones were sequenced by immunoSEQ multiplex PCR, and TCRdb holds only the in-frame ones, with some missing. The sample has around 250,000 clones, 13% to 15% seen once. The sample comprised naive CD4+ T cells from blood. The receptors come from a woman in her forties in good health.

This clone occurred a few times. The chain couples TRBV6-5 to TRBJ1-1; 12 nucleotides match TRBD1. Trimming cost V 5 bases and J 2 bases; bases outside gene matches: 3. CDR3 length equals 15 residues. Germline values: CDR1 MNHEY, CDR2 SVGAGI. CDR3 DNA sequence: TGTGCCAGCAGTACGGGACAGGGGGCTAACACTGAAGCTTTCTTT. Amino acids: CASSTGQGANTEAFF.

The CDR3 DNA reads as TGTGCCAGCAGACTGGGACAGGGGAATCAGCCCCAGCATTTT. It is translated as CASRLGQGNQPQHF. The J gene is TRBJ1-5, the V gene TRBV7-8, with TRBD1 matching over 10 bases. The CDR3 has 14 amino acids. V trimming: 6 bases; J trimming: 4 bases; junction bases outside the gene matches: 3. CDR1 is SGHVS, CDR2 FQNEAQ, per germline.

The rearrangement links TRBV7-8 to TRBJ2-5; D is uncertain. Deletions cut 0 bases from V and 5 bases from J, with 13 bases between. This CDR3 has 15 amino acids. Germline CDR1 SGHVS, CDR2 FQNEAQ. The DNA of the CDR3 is TGTGCCAGCAGCTTAGCGCCTAGAAAGAGGGAGACCCAGTACTTC. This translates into CASSLAPRKRETQYF.

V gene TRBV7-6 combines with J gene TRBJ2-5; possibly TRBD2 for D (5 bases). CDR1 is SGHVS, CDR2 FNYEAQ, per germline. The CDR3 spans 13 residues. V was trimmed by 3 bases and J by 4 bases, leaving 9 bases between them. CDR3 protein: CASSFGVGETQYF. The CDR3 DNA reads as TGTGCCAGCAGCTTCGGGGTTGGAGAGACCCAGTACTTC.

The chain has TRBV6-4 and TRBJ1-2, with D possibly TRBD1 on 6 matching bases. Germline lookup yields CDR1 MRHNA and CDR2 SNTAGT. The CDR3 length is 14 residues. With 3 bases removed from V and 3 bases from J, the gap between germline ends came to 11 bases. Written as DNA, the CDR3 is TGTGCCAGCAGTGATCGGGCAGGGGACTATGGCTACACCTTC. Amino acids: CASSDRAGDYGYTF.

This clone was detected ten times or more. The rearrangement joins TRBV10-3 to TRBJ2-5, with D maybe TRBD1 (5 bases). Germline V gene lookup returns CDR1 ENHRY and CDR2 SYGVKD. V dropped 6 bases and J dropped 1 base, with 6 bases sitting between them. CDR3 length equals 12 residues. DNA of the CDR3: TGTGCCATCAGGGACACCCAAGAGACCCAGTACTTC. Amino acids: CAIRDTQETQYF.